These 10 T cell receptor beta chains originate from one sample sequenced in a study of shared clonotypes between healthy human individuals. The repertoire was sequenced with immunoSEQ multiplex PCR; TCRdb's copy has only in-frame clones and lacks some. The profile shows about 520,000 clones, 95% to 96% of them singletons. Source material: naive CD4+ T cells sorted from blood. The sample's subset: CD45RA+ positively selected. The receptors originated from a young woman in good health.

V is TRBV19 and J is TRBJ2-5, with a possible D match to TRBD2 (6 bases). CDR1 and CDR2 (germline): LNHDA, SQIVND (reference sequence). V was cut by 1 base and J by 4 bases, with 10 bases left in between. This CDR3 has 14 residues. The CDR3 is CASSIVADTETQYF. The DNA of the CDR3 is TGTGCCAGTAGTATAGTAGCGGACACAGAGACCCAGTACTTC.

The chain couples TRBV6-5 to TRBJ2-1; the D gene is possibly TRBD2 (5 bases). The germline V and J ends were trimmed by 6 bases and 12 bases, with 12 bases remaining between them. The CDR3 has 11 residues. Germline CDR1 reads MNHEY; CDR2 reads SVGAGI. The CDR3 DNA is TGTGCCAGCAGACTTGGACTTATGCAGTTCTTC. It encodes CASRLGLMQFF.

V usage is TRBV2 and J usage is TRBJ2-7, with D maybe TRBD1 (5 bases). Trimming pared 3 bases from V and 0 bases from J, leaving 9 bases between. The CDR3 covers 14 residues. The germline gives CDR1 SNHLY, CDR2 FYNNEI. CDR3 bases: TGTGCCAGCAGTGACCAGGGAACCTCCTACGAGCAGTACTTC. Its protein product is CASSDQGTSYEQYF. The full variable domain, rest sourced from reference TRBV2 and TRBJ2-7, is EPEVTQTPSHQVTQMGQEVILRCVPISNHLYFYWYRQILGQKVEFLVSFYNNEISEKSEIFDDQFSVERPDGSNFTLKIRSTKLEDSAMYFCASSDQGTSYEQYFGPGTRLTVT.

A remark on this clone: The same CDR3 also results from other DNA sequences found in this sample. The chain uses TRBV19 and TRBJ1-5; the match to TRBD1 covers 7 bases. The V segment lost 7 bases and the J segment 4 bases; nucleotides outside the gene matches: 4. From germline, CDR1 is LNHDA and CDR2 SQIVND (reference sequence). The CDR3 is made up of 13 amino acids. This chain's CDR3 is CASTPGGNQPQHF. Written as DNA, the CDR3 is TGTGCCAGTACCCCAGGGGGGAATCAGCCCCAGCATTTT.

This chain uses TRBV14 with TRBJ1-3; D uncertain. Trimming stripped 2 bases from V and 0 bases from J, with 8 bases between. This CDR3 has 15 residues. The germline gives CDR1 SGHDN, CDR2 FVKESK. In DNA form, the CDR3 reads TGTGCCAGCAGCCAAAGGAGTGTCTCTGGAAACACCATATATTTT. Amino acid sequence: CASSQRSVSGNTIYF.

This chain links TRBV9 with TRBJ2-3; TRBD2 might be the D (6 bases). This CDR3 is 13 amino acids long. Germline V gene data show CDR1 as SGDLS and CDR2 as YYNGEE. V lost 2 bases, J lost 4 bases, and 8 bases lay in between. CDR3 in amino acids: CASSVGRPDTQYF. As DNA, the CDR3 is TGTGCCAGCAGCGTGGGGAGGCCAGATACGCAGTATTTT.

V is TRBV5-4 and J is TRBJ2-1, with TRBD2 matching over 7 bases. Per germline, CDR1 SGHNT and CDR2 YYREEE (reference sequence). The CDR3 contains 15 residues. V lost 5 bases and J lost 0; bases outside the gene matches: 5. This CDR3 is CASSYLADSYNEQFF. The CDR3 DNA is TGTGCCAGCAGTTACCTAGCGGACTCCTACAATGAGCAGTTCTTC.

This chain joins TRBV10-1 and TRBJ2-1; 13 bases align to TRBD2. V shed 6 bases and J 8 bases; nucleotides not matched to a gene: 4. Germline V CDR1 and CDR2: WNHNN, SYGVQD (reference sequence). The CDR3 consists of 14 residues. The CDR3 sequence: CASRRTSGSDEQFF. In DNA, the CDR3 is TGCGCCAGCAGGAGGACTAGCGGGAGCGATGAGCAGTTCTTC.

The J gene is TRBJ1-1, the V gene TRBV2; 8 nucleotides match TRBD1. The CDR3 consists of 12 residues. Germline lookup yields CDR1 SNHLY and CDR2 FYNNEI. The V and J ends lost 9 bases and 1 base, in that order; junction bases with no gene match: 1. The DNA for the CDR3 is TGTGCCAGTGACAGGGGGAACACTGAAGCTTTCTTT. Translating gives CASDRGNTEAFF.

The chain is built from TRBV27 and TRBJ2-3; 12 nucleotides align to TRBD2. The CDR3 extends over 17 amino acids. V dropped 3 bases and J dropped 0; count of bases not matched to a gene: 4. Per the germline V gene, CDR1 is MNHEY and CDR2 is SMNVEV (reference sequence). CDR3 sequence: CASSFRTSGISTDTQYF. The CDR3 region has the DNA TGTGCCAGCAGTTTTAGGACTAGCGGGATTAGCACAGATACGCAGTATTTT.